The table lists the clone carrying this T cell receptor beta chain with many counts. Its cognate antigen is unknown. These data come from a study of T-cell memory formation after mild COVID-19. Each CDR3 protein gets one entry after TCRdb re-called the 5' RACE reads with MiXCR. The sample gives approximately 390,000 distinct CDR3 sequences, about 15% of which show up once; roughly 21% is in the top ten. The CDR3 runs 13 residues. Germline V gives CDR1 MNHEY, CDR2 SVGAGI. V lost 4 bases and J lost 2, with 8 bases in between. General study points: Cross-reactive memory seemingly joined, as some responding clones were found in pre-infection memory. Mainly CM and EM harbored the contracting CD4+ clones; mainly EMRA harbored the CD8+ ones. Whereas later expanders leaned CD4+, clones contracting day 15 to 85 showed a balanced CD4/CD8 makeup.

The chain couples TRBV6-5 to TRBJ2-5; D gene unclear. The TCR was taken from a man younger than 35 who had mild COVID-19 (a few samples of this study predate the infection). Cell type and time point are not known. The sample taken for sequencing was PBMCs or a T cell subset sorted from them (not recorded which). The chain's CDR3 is CASSLNSQETQYF. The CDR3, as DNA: TGTGCCAGCAGTTTAAACAGTCAAGAGACCCAGTACTTC.